The table lists the clone carrying this T cell receptor beta chain with a count of one. The data derive from a study of blood T cell repertoires in COVID-19. Study summary: Sites across the United States, Italy and Spain contributed samples from acute and convalescent COVID-19. T cells, B-cell-depleted T cells, or PBMCs supplied cDNA or gDNA.

Clones were sequenced by immunoSEQ multiplex PCR, and TCRdb holds only the in-frame ones, with some missing. The sample includes over 70,000 clones, roughly 85% of them seen just once. The CDR3 contains 19 residues. After removal of 0 bases from V and 4 bases from J, the junction contained 13 bases not matched to a gene. Germline loops: CDR1 SGHRS, CDR2 YFSETQ. This TCR was sampled from a man between 60 and 75 years old with COVID-19, enrolled during active disease. V is TRBV5-1 and J is TRBJ2-2; 9 nucleotides line up with TRBD2. Source material: peripheral blood. CDR3 in DNA: TGCGCCAGCAGCTTGGCGAGCCTAAGCGGGGGGCAACCCACCGGGGAGCTGTTTTTT. Its protein product is CASSLASLSGGQPTGELFF.